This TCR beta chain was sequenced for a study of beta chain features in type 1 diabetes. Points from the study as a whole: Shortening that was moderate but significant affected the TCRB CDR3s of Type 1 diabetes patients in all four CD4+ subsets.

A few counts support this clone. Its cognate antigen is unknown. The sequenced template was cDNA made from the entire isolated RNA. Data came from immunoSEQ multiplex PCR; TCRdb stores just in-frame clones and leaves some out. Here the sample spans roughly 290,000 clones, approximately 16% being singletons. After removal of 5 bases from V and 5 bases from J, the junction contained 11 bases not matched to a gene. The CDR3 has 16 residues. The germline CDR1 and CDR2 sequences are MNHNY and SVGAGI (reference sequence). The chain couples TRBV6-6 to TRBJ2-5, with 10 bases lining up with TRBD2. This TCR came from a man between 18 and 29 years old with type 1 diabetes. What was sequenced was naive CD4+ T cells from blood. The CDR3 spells CASSGRGVAGGETQYF. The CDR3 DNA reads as TGTGCCAGCAGTGGCCGGGGGGTAGCGGGGGGCGAGACCCAGTACTTC.